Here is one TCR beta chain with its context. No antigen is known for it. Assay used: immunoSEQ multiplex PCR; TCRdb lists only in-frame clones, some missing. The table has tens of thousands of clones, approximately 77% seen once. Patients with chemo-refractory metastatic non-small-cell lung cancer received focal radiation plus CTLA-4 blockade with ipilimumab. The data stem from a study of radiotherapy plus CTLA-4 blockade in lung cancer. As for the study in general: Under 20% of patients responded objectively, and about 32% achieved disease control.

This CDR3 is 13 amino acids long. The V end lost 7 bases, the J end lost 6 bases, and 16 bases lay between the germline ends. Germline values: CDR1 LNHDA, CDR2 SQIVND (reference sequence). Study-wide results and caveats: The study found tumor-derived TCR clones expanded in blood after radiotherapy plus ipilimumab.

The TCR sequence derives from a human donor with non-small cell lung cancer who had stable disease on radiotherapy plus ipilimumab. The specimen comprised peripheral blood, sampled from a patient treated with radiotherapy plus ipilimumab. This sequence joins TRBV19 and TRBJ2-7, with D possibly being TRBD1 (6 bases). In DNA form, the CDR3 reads TGTGCCAGTAAACGGACAGCCGCAACCGAGCAGTACTTC. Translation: CASKRTAATEQYF.